The present entry profiles one TCR beta chain with its context. Its antigen remains unknown. Vbeta (60) and Jbeta (13) primers were used in the PCR. Clones were read by immunoSEQ multiplex PCR, and TCRdb kept only the in-frame ones, dropping some. Here the sample spans over 150,000 clones, 77% being singletons. This sample is part of a study of cytomegalovirus exposure and HLA in healthy donors. Germline CDR1 SGDLS, CDR2 YYNGEE. The CDR3 length is 13 residues. The V end was cut by 2 bases, the J end by 3 bases, with 8 bases between. Study-wide results and limits: V- and J-gene trimming of TCR beta was linked (in a later analysis) to a missense DCLRE1C variant. DRB1 showed the most TCR associations and HLA-C the fewest in a later analysis, as rates varied by HLA locus.

This TCR was sampled from a male donor in good health and CMV-seropositive. V usage is TRBV9 and J usage is TRBJ1-2; no definite D call. Sequencing was carried out using PBMCs. In DNA, the CDR3 is TGTGCCAGCAGCGTTACAGATGACTATGGCTACACCTTC. Translation: CASSVTDDYGYTF. The variable domain in full, with the rest retrieved from reference TRBV9 and TRBJ1-2, is DSGVTQTPKHLITATGQRVTLRCSPRSGDLSVYWYQQSLDQGLQFLIQYYNGEERAKGNILERFSAQQFPDLHSELNLSSLELGDSALYFCASSVTDDYGYTFGSGTRLTVV.